These 9 T cell receptor beta chains came from one sample sequenced in a study of response to subunit inactivated influenza vaccine. One entry per CDR3 protein results from TCRdb running MiXCR on the RT-PCR reads. The sample records about 160,000 distinct CDR3 sequences, roughly a tenth being singletons. The source material was non-naive T cells sorted from PBMCs, sampled roughly 46 days after vaccination. The receptors here all came from a man aged 50 or older who received an inactivated influenza vaccine.

This clonotype was observed at least ten times. The V call is TRBV12-3 or TRBV12-4, the J call TRBJ2-3; 7 positions match TRBD2. The CDR3 has 15 residues. V dropped 2 bases and J dropped 3; count of bases not matched to a gene: 5. Here the CDR3 reads CASSLRPAGTDTQYF. The CDR3 DNA follows: TGTGCCAGCAGTTTACGGCCAGCGGGGACAGATACGCAGTATTTT.

This clonotype was detected many times. The rearrangement uses TRBV9 and TRBJ1-5, with 7 bases aligning to TRBD1. Trimming at V came to 4 bases and at J to 7 bases, leaving 14 bases not matched to a gene. The length of the CDR3 is 16 residues. Germline assignment: CDR1 SGDLS and CDR2 YYNGEE. The CDR3 coding sequence is TGTGCCAGCAGCCCAGGGGCAGGGGGAGTGGGGCAGCCCCAGCATTTT. Amino acids: CASSPGAGGVGQPQHF.

This clonotype was seen only a few times. The chain combines TRBV5-1 with TRBJ1-2; no clear D. Trimming took 1 base from V and 6 from J, leaving 7 bases between them. CDR1 and CDR2 from the germline V gene are SGHRS and YFSETQ. This CDR3 has 12 residues. CDR3 in amino acids: CASSLSFDGYTF. Written as DNA, the CDR3 is TGCGCCAGCAGCTTGTCCTTTGATGGCTACACCTTC.

This clonotype was counted a few times. This chain joins TRBV27 and TRBJ2-7; D gene unclear. V was cut by 6 bases and J by 1 base, with 13 bases left in between. Germline-derived CDR1 and CDR2 are MNHEY and SMNVEV (reference sequence). The CDR3 is 14 residues long. CDR3 bases: TGTGCCAGCAGGGGTCCGGGCCCTTCCTACGAGCAGTACTTC. Amino acids: CASRGPGPSYEQYF.

This clonotype occurred many times. V usage is TRBV6-1 and J usage is TRBJ1-4; TRBD1 matches 9 bases. Per germline, CDR1 MNHNS and CDR2 SASEGT. The CDR3 totals 15 residues. The trim removed 7 bases at V and 12 bases at J, leaving 15 bases unmatched. This CDR3 is CASTHNSGQGSELFF. The CDR3 region has the DNA TGTGCCAGCACCCACAACTCGGGACAGGGAAGTGAACTGTTTTTT.

Ten or more counts support this clonotype. The chain joins TRBV15 to TRBJ2-7, with D possibly TRBD2 on 6 matching bases. The germline CDR1 and CDR2 sequences are LNHNV and YYDKDF (reference sequence). Trimming stripped 5 bases from V and 2 bases from J, with 19 bases between. The CDR3 covers 16 residues. The CDR3 sequence: CATSGLPGQTTYEQYF. In nucleotides, the CDR3 is TGTGCCACCAGCGGACTACCCGGCCAGACGACCTACGAGCAGTACTTC.

The rearrangement joins TRBV7-2 to TRBJ2-3; possibly TRBD2 for D (6 bases). The CDR3 length is 17 residues. Trimming pared 3 bases from V and 2 bases from J, leaving 18 bases between. The germline gives CDR1 SGHTA, CDR2 FQGNSA. Here the CDR3 reads CASSFALSGLYTDTQYF. CDR3 DNA: TGTGCCAGCAGCTTCGCCCTCTCGGGACTCTACACAGATACGCAGTATTTT.

J is TRBJ2-3 and V is TRBV10-3, with 13 bases lining up with TRBD2. V was clipped by 4 bases and J by 0 bases; unmatched bases: 1. Germline V gives CDR1 ENHRY, CDR2 SYGVKD. CDR3 length: 16 amino acids. The CDR3: CAISAGLAGSTDTQYF. In DNA form, the CDR3 reads TGTGCCATCAGTGCGGGACTAGCGGGAAGCACAGATACGCAGTATTTT.

The V and J genes are TRBV6-2 or TRBV6-3 and TRBJ2-2, with a tentative D call TRBD2 (6 bases). Germline lookup yields CDR1 MNHEY and CDR2 SVGEGT. The CDR3 extends over 14 amino acids. V was clipped by 6 bases and J by 5 bases, with 13 bases between them. CDR3 coding DNA: TGTGCCAGCAGGAACCCCGGGACTACCGGGGAGCTGTTTTTT. It is translated as CASRNPGTTGELFF.